These T cell receptor beta chains were read from a single sample in a study of blood T cells in healthy people across ages. TCRdb itself ran the 5' RACE reads through MiXCR, one entry per CDR3 protein. Among about 1.8 million distinct CDR3 sequences, about 49% were seen once, and the ten largest hold approximately 2%. Sequenced sample: blood. The receptor source for this set is a woman in her thirties or forties in good health. Both conserved end residues are part of each CDR3. The order of the fields is J gene, V gene, D gene, CDR3 protein. D genes are given only for firm matches.

TRBJ2-1	TRBV10-3	-	CAISRTGQDEQFF
TRBJ2-5	TRBV6-6	TRBD2	CASSHLAGGRQETQYF
TRBJ2-6	TRBV12-3/TRBV12-4	TRBD2	CASTTSGGRSGANVLTF
TRBJ1-2	TRBV4-1	-	CASSQVSGDSGYTF
TRBJ2-1	TRBV9	-	CASSATVETRKQFF
TRBJ2-1	TRBV20-1	-	CSAALTGKYEDNEQFF
TRBJ1-5	TRBV28	-	CASVKVRNQPQHF
TRBJ1-4	TRBV20-1	-	CSARDRVGEVVEKLFF
TRBJ2-3	TRBV6-2/TRBV6-3	-	CAVRGQGSWTDTQYF
TRBJ2-1	TRBV11-2	TRBD2	CASSTSGLAALRSYNEQFF
TRBJ2-1	TRBV20-1	TRBD1	CSARDRDRGNNEQFF
TRBJ2-5	TRBV27	-	CASSHYRGDETQYF
TRBJ2-1	TRBV3-1	TRBD2	CASSQGRLAGALSSYNEQFF
TRBJ2-4	TRBV20-1	-	CSARRQGNIQYF
TRBJ2-1	TRBV4-3	TRBD1	CASSPGPDRVDNEQFF
TRBJ2-4	TRBV20-1	TRBD2	CSPGPRTSGIPLQYF